The TCR beta chain under discussion was sequenced for a study of somatic mutations in cytotoxic T cells in rheumatoid arthritis. Study-wide background: Patient blood (just under 31 ml EDTA) was drawn right after diagnosis, before any treatment.

A remark on this clone: What it binds is not known.

Here immunoSEQ multiplex PCR was the method, and the copy in TCRdb shows in-frame clones only, minus some. Of 16,000 or so clones in the sample, nearly 80% were seen once. Findings and limits, study-wide: More than 20% of CD8+ cells belonged to the largest clone in about an eighth of the roughly 65 patients.

Germline assignment: CDR1 SGDLS and CDR2 YYNGEE. Deletions cut 0 bases from V and 0 bases from J, with 10 bases between. There are 15 residues in the CDR3. The V call is TRBV9, the J call TRBJ2-7; D is uncertain. The source material was CD8+ T cells sorted from blood. The TCR was taken from an adult with rheumatoid arthritis. The CDR3 DNA reads as TGTGCCAGCAGCGTAGGGGTCACCAGCTCCTACGAGCAGTACTTC. Its protein product is CASSVGVTSSYEQYF.